This T cell receptor beta chain appears in the sequencing data of a study of T-cell reconstitution after alpha-beta-depleted transplantation in children. As regards this clonotype: This may stem from a read error, because a much larger clone lies one nucleotide away.

From germline, CDR1 is SGHRS and CDR2 YFSETQ. The CDR3 runs to 18 residues. Unique molecular identifiers were incorporated during preparation of the TCRbeta library. A single record per CDR3 protein comes from TCRdb applying MiXCR to the PCR reads. The table records approximately 83,000 distinct CDR3 sequences, more than 7% of them present only once. Sequences were derived from PBMCs from the stem cell graft donor, sampled from the stem cell graft. V and J are TRBV5-1 and TRBJ1-5, with 12 bases fitting TRBD1. The source is a human donor who donated a stem cell graft to a child with congenital amegakaryocytic thrombocytopenia. The CDR3 spells CAIRHRDRGLQSNRPQHF. CDR3 coding DNA: TGCGCCATACGCCACCGGGACAGGGGGCTGCAAAGCAATCGGCCCCAGCATTTT.